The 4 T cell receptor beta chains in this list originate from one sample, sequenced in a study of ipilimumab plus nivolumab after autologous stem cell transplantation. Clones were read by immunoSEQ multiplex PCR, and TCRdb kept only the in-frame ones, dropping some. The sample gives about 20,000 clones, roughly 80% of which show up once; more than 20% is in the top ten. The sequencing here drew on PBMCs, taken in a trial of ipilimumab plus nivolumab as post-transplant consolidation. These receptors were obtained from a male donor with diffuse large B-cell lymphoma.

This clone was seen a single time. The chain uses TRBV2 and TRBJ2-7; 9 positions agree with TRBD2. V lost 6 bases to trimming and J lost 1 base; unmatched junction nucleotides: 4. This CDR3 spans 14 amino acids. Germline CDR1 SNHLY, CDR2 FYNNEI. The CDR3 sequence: CASRAGGGSYEQYF. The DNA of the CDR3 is TGTGCCAGCAGAGCGGGAGGAGGGTCCTACGAGCAGTACTTC.

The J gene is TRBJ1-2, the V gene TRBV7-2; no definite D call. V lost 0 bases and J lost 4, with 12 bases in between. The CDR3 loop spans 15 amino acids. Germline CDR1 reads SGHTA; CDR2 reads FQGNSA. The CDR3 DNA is TGTGCCAGCAGCTTAGCAGGCCTTATTAGCTATGGCTACACCTTC. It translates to CASSLAGLISYGYTF.

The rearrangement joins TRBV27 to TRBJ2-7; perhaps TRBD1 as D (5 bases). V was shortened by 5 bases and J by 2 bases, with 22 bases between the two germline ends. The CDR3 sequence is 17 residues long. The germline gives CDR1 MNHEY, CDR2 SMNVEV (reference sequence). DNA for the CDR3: TGTGCCAGCAGTCCTCTTTGGGGCAGGGTGAACGCCTACGAGCAGTACTTC. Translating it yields CASSPLWGRVNAYEQYF.

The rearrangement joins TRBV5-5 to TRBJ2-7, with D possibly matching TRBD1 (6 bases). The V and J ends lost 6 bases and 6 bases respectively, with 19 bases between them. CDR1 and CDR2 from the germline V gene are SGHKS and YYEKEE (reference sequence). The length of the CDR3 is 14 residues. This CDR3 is CASTPVDRPGEQYF. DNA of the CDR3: TGTGCCAGCACTCCGGTCGACAGGCCAGGCGAGCAGTACTTC.